Listed here are 32 T cell receptor beta chains from one sample, sequenced in a study of T-cell memory formation after mild COVID-19. Via MiXCR, TCRdb re-called the 5' RACE reads, giving one row per CDR3 protein. The profile covers about 110,000 distinct CDR3 sequences, with over 15% appearing a single time and 28% taken by the ten largest. The specimen sequenced was PBMCs or a T cell subset sorted from them (not recorded which). These receptor sequences come from an adult woman who had mild COVID-19 (a few samples of this study predate the infection). Cell type and time point are not known.

This clonotype was seen more than once but under ten times. V and J are TRBV15 and TRBJ2-3; TRBD1 aligns across 8 bases. In germline, CDR1 is LNHNV, CDR2 YYDKDF (reference sequence). The CDR3 runs 18 residues. The V gene end was trimmed by 2 bases and the J gene end by 1 base; junction bases not matched to a gene: 11. The chain's CDR3 is CATSRSRVDREGTDTQYF. The CDR3 DNA follows: TGTGCCACCAGCAGAAGCCGCGTGGACAGGGAGGGCACAGATACGCAGTATTTT.

CDR3 loop: CASSAQIDYSAGGYTF. CDR3 DNA sequence: TGTGCCAGCAGCGCCCAAATTGATTACAGCGCCGGTGGCTACACCTTC. The rearrangement joins TRBV9 to TRBJ1-2; D is unresolved. This CDR3 has 16 residues. The germline gives CDR1 SGDLS, CDR2 YYNGEE. Trimming pared 3 bases from V and 7 bases from J, leaving 22 bases between.

This clonotype appeared a few times. The chain is built from TRBV7-3 and TRBJ2-5; 13 nucleotides agree with TRBD2. Looked up from germline, CDR1 is SGHTA and CDR2 is FQGTGA. This CDR3 spans 15 amino acids. V was pared by 4 bases and J by 5 bases, with 4 bases of the junction left unmatched. CDR3 region: CASSSTSGGTETQYF. The CDR3 nucleotides are TGTGCCAGCAGCTCGACTAGCGGGGGGACGGAGACCCAGTACTTC.

V usage is TRBV7-9 and J usage is TRBJ2-1; 8 bases match TRBD2. Germline CDR1 is SEHNR and CDR2 is FQNEAQ (reference sequence). The CDR3 totals 15 residues. The junction had 7 bases not matched to a gene; V was cut back by 5 bases and J by 4 bases. The CDR3 reads CASSPVTSGYNEQFF. In DNA, the CDR3 is TGTGCCAGCAGCCCCGTTACTAGCGGTTACAATGAGCAGTTCTTC.

This clonotype was seen a few times. The CDR3 sequence is CASSPPGGSPSSYEQYF. The CDR3 DNA is TGTGCCAGCTCACCACCTGGGGGATCCCCGAGCTCCTACGAGCAGTACTTC. This chain links TRBV18 with TRBJ2-7, with D perhaps assigned TRBD1 or TRBD2 (5 bases each). V was cut by 0 bases and J by 0 bases, with 15 bases left in between. The CDR3 is 17 residues long. The germline gives CDR1 KGHSH, CDR2 LQKENI.

The V call is TRBV4-1, the J call TRBJ2-7, with D hard to call. The CDR3 consists of 14 residues. V dropped 0 bases and J dropped 4 bases, with 10 bases sitting between them. Germline-derived CDR1 and CDR2 are MGHRA and YSYEKL. The CDR3 DNA sequence: TGCGCCAGCAGCCAAGATACGCGGATATACGAGCAGTACTTC. Protein: CASSQDTRIYEQYF.

This chain joins TRBV29-1 and TRBJ1-1; no clear D gene. This CDR3 is 14 amino acids long. V was pared by 4 bases and J by 4 bases, with 16 bases between. Germline loops: CDR1 SQVTM, CDR2 ANQGSEA. The CDR3 loop is CSVGKGFSGTEAFF. CDR3 sequence (DNA): TGCAGCGTTGGAAAAGGGTTTTCTGGCACTGAAGCTTTCTTT.

V gene TRBV7-9 combines with J gene TRBJ2-1; TRBD1 is a possible D gene (6 bases). V was shortened by 8 bases and J by 5 bases, with 16 bases between the two germline ends. The length of the CDR3 is 14 residues. Germline values: CDR1 SEHNR, CDR2 FQNEAQ (reference sequence). CDR3 in DNA: TGTGCCAGCTTCTCAGGGGCAGACGACAATGAGCAGTTCTTC. This translates into CASFSGADDNEQFF.

The chain is built from TRBV7-3 and TRBJ2-2; D possibly uses TRBD1 or TRBD2 (5 bases each). Trimming removed 5 bases at V and 3 bases at J, with 13 bases between. This CDR3 region has 15 residues. Germline CDR1 SGHTA, CDR2 FQGTGA. Here the CDR3 DNA reads TGTGCCAGCAGCCACGGGACGGACCACACCGGGGAGCTGTTTTTT. It yields the protein CASSHGTDHTGELFF. Using reference TRBV7-3 and TRBJ2-2 for the parts outside the CDR3, the full variable domain is GAGVSQTPSNKVTEKGKYVELRCDPISGHTALYWYRQSLGQGPEFLIYFQGTGAADDSGLPNDRFFAVRPEGSVSTLKIQRTERGDSAVYLCASSHGTDHTGELFFGEGSRLTVL.

This clonotype was detected only a few times. V gene TRBV9 combines with J gene TRBJ1-5; D not certain. Deletions cut 0 bases from V and 2 bases from J, with 3 bases between. CDR1 and CDR2 (germline): SGDLS, YYNGEE. This CDR3 spans 13 amino acids. CDR3 DNA sequence: TGTGCCAGCAGCGTAGACGGCAATCAGCCCCAGCATTTT. Encoded protein: CASSVDGNQPQHF. The full variable domain, its missing parts supplied by reference TRBV9 and TRBJ1-5, is DSGVTQTPKHLITATGQRVTLRCSPRSGDLSVYWYQQSLDQGLQFLIQYYNGEERAKGNILERFSAQQFPDLHSELNLSSLELGDSALYFCASSVDGNQPQHFGDGTRLSIL.

V is TRBV29-1 and J is TRBJ2-5, with 8 bases aligning to TRBD1. Germline V gene lookup returns CDR1 SQVTM and CDR2 ANQGSEA. V lost 1 base, J lost 6 bases, and 13 bases stayed unmatched. The CDR3 is 16 amino acids. Written as DNA, the CDR3 is TGCAGCGTTGAAGGATCGGGACAGGAAGGGAGGCAGACCCAGTACTTC. This codes for CSVEGSGQEGRQTQYF.

The V gene is TRBV12-3 or TRBV12-4, the J gene TRBJ1-5; TRBD1 matches at 8 bases. The CDR3 consists of 15 residues. The junction had 12 bases not matched to a gene; V was cut back by 5 bases and J by 9 bases. This chain's CDR3 is CASSGGGQGIRPQHF. DNA of the CDR3: TGTGCCAGCAGTGGGGGTGGACAGGGCATCCGGCCCCAGCATTTT.

The V call is TRBV7-8, the J call TRBJ2-2; 13 positions agree with TRBD2. The V and J ends lost 1 base and 3 bases, in that order; junction bases with no gene match: 5. Germline assignment: CDR1 SGHVS and CDR2 FQNEAQ. This CDR3 region has 18 residues. For the CDR3, the DNA is TGTGCCAGCAGCTTAGGAGTCGGACTAGCGGGAGACACCGGGGAGCTGTTTTTT. It specifies CASSLGVGLAGDTGELFF.

The rearrangement uses TRBV30 and TRBJ2-5; the D is unclear. Per the germline V gene, CDR1 is GTSNPN and CDR2 is SVGIG (reference sequence). The length of the CDR3 is 14 residues. V was trimmed by 1 base and J by 5 bases, leaving 14 bases between them. The DNA of the CDR3 is TGTGCCTGGAGTGCGGACCACAGCAGGGAGACCCAGTACTTC. Translation gives CAWSADHSRETQYF.

The chain links TRBV20-1 to TRBJ2-7, with 11 bases that match TRBD2. Trimming at V came to 5 bases and at J to 3 bases, leaving 18 bases not matched to a gene. The CDR3 is 18 amino acids. CDR1 is DFQATT, CDR2 SNEGSKA, per germline (reference sequence). CDR3 region: CSAGTSGSEVATHYEQYF. In DNA, the CDR3 is TGCAGTGCTGGAACTAGCGGGAGTGAAGTTGCCACACACTACGAGCAGTACTTC.

This clonotype was counted at least ten times. This chain's CDR3 is CASSQKTSGSVTDTQYF. The CDR3 region has the DNA TGTGCCAGCAGCCAAAAGACTAGCGGGAGCGTCACAGATACGCAGTATTTT. The V call is TRBV7-3, the J call TRBJ2-3, with 12 bases lining up with TRBD2. CDR3 length: 17 amino acids. The trim removed 5 bases at V and 2 bases at J, leaving 8 bases unmatched. Per the germline V gene, CDR1 is SGHTA and CDR2 is FQGTGA.

This clonotype was observed a handful of times. The CDR3 DNA reads TGTGCCAGCAGCTTAGCCGATGGCGGTAGCAATCAGCCCCAGCATTTT. Protein: CASSLADGGSNQPQHF. The chain links TRBV7-9 to TRBJ1-5, with no clear D. Between the trimmed V and J ends, which lost 0 bases and 0 bases, there was a span of 9 bases. Looked up from germline, CDR1 is SEHNR and CDR2 is FQNEAQ (reference sequence). The CDR3 has 16 residues.

This chain connects TRBV9 to TRBJ2-1, with 7 bases matching TRBD1. Trimming cost V 3 bases and J 1 base; bases outside gene matches: 7. The CDR3 runs 16 residues. Germline V lookup: CDR1 SGDLS, CDR2 YYNGEE. CDR3 sequence (DNA): TGTGCCAGCAGCGCACCAGGGGGAGTATCCTACAATGAGCAGTTCTTC. As protein: CASSAPGGVSYNEQFF.

This sequence joins TRBV4-2 and TRBJ2-1; no firm D call. Trimming removed 5 bases at V and 6 bases at J, with 8 bases between. Germline V gene sequence: CDR1 LGHNA, CDR2 YNFKEQ. The CDR3 extends over 12 amino acids. CDR3 protein: CASSNIGNEQFF. CDR3 nucleotide sequence: TGTGCCAGCAGCAATATAGGCAATGAGCAGTTCTTC.

This clonotype has only a few counts. The chain recombines TRBV5-4 with TRBJ1-1; D ambiguous. Germline CDR1 reads SGHNT; CDR2 reads YYREEE (reference sequence). Trimming removed 6 bases from V and 0 bases from J, with 18 bases in between. The CDR3 runs to 16 residues. The DNA for the CDR3 is TGTGCCAGCACCTCTGACGGAGGCGGGTTGAACACTGAAGCTTTCTTT. Protein product: CASTSDGGGLNTEAFF. Full variable domain (missing parts from reference TRBV5-4 and TRBJ1-1): ETGVTQSPTHLIKTRGQQVTLRCSSQSGHNTVSWYQQALGQGPQFIFQYYREEENGRGNFPPRFSGLQFPNYSSELNVNALELDDSALYLCASTSDGGGLNTEAFFGQGTRLTVV.

This clonotype has more than one count but fewer than ten. The chain is built from TRBV4-1 and TRBJ1-1; weak D call: TRBD1 (5 bases). V lost 3 bases, J lost 5 bases, and 16 bases lay in between. The germline V gene encodes CDR1 MGHRA and CDR2 YSYEKL. The CDR3 consists of 15 residues. The CDR3 protein is CASSHMTGGTTEAFF. The CDR3 nucleotides are TGCGCCAGCAGCCATATGACCGGGGGTACGACTGAAGCTTTCTTT.

The chain joins TRBV5-6 to TRBJ2-7; the match to TRBD2 covers 11 bases. The CDR3 spans 16 residues. The germline V gene encodes CDR1 SGHDT and CDR2 YYEEEE. Trimming at V came to 7 bases and at J to 3 bases, leaving 12 bases not matched to a gene. The CDR3 protein is CASVPRPGLAVYEQYF. As DNA, the CDR3 is TGTGCCAGCGTCCCGCGGCCGGGACTAGCGGTCTACGAGCAGTACTTC.

This clonotype was found a few times. The DNA for the CDR3 is TGCAGCGTTGAAGCTGGGCTAGCGGGAGTCTCCTACAATGAGCAGTTCTTC. Translated, it gives CSVEAGLAGVSYNEQFF. The chain uses TRBV29-1 and TRBJ2-1; 10 nucleotides align to TRBD2. The V and J ends lost 1 base and 0 bases, in that order; junction bases with no gene match: 6. The germline CDR1 and CDR2 sequences are SQVTM and ANQGSEA. The CDR3 sequence is 17 residues long.

This chain connects TRBV15 to TRBJ2-5; the match to TRBD1 covers 8 bases. J was trimmed by 4 bases and V by 4 bases; bases with no gene match: 2. Germline CDR1 reads LNHNV; CDR2 reads YYDKDF (reference sequence). The CDR3 has 13 residues. The CDR3: CATSIDRGETQYF. As DNA, the CDR3 is TGTGCCACCAGCATCGACAGGGGAGAGACCCAGTACTTC.

This clonotype came up a few times. V is TRBV20-1 and J is TRBJ2-5, with 7 bases that match TRBD2. This CDR3 region has 17 residues. Germline V gives CDR1 DFQATT, CDR2 SNEGSKA (reference sequence). V gave up 1 base and J gave up 5 bases; unmatched junction bases: 16. CDR3 DNA sequence: TGCAGTGCTAGAGGAGGTTCGGGGAGGGATTACATGGAGACCCAGTACTTC. Protein: CSARGGSGRDYMETQYF.

The chain combines TRBV4-1 with TRBJ1-5; 9 positions agree with TRBD1. V lost 0 bases to trimming and J lost 6 bases; unmatched junction nucleotides: 12. The CDR3 is 18 residues long. CDR1 is MGHRA, CDR2 YSYEKL, per germline. Here the CDR3 DNA reads TGCGCCAGCAGCCAAGACCCATCGACAGGGGGATTAAGTCAGCCCCAGCATTTT. Translating it yields CASSQDPSTGGLSQPQHF.

This clonotype was seen more than once but under ten times. The chain uses TRBV5-5 and TRBJ2-3; D perhaps matches TRBD1 (5 bases). The CDR3 covers 16 residues. V was trimmed by 0 bases and J by 2 bases, leaving 13 bases between them. Germline CDR1 SGHKS, CDR2 YYEKEE (reference sequence). The CDR3 protein is CASSLVAGPTTDTQYF. The DNA for the CDR3 is TGTGCCAGCAGCTTGGTCGCAGGGCCGACCACAGATACGCAGTATTTT.

There are many counts of this clonotype. The J gene is TRBJ2-2, the V gene TRBV4-3; D is undetermined. Germline values: CDR1 LGHNA, CDR2 YSLEER. V lost 0 bases, J lost 7 bases, and 18 bases lay in between. CDR3 length equals 17 residues. The CDR3 region is CASSQDLSSARGGELFF. The CDR3 DNA sequence: TGCGCCAGCAGCCAAGATCTATCCAGCGCCCGTGGCGGGGAGCTGTTTTTT.

This clonotype was detected only a few times. The V and J genes are TRBV5-1 and TRBJ1-1; D is unclear. The CDR3 length is 13 residues. Germline V lookup: CDR1 SGHRS, CDR2 YFSETQ. Trimming removed 4 bases from V and 1 base from J, with 8 bases in between. The CDR3 coding sequence is TGCGCCAGCAGCCTCCAGGAGAACACTGAAGCTTTCTTT. This sequence encodes CASSLQENTEAFF.

This clonotype was counted a few times. The chain is built from TRBV4-2 and TRBJ2-7, with D perhaps assigned TRBD1 or TRBD2 (5 bases each). V was pared by 3 bases and J by 4 bases, with 10 bases between. Germline loops: CDR1 LGHNA, CDR2 YNFKEQ. CDR3 length equals 13 residues. CDR3 amino acids: CASSHTEGYEQYF. CDR3 DNA: TGTGCCAGCAGCCATACCGAGGGGTACGAGCAGTACTTC.

J is TRBJ2-1 and V is TRBV7-9, with 7 nucleotides matching TRBD1. This CDR3 spans 17 amino acids. Germline V lookup: CDR1 SEHNR, CDR2 FQNEAQ (reference sequence). With V trimmed by 6 bases and J by 0 bases, 11 bases remained unmatched. DNA for the CDR3: TGTGCCAGCAGTCAGTCCCGACAGGGTAGCTCCTACAATGAGCAGTTCTTC. This gives the protein CASSQSRQGSSYNEQFF. Drawing the rest from reference TRBV7-9 and TRBJ2-1, the complete variable domain is DTGVSQNPRHKITKRGQNVTFRCDPISEHNRLYWYRQTLGQGPEFLTYFQNEAQLEKSRLLSDRFSAERPKGSFSTLEIQRTEQGDSAMYLCASSQSRQGSSYNEQFFGPGTRLTVL.

V gene TRBV13 combines with J gene TRBJ1-5; D call uncertain. Germline CDR1 and CDR2: PRHDT and FYEKMQ (reference sequence). The CDR3 is made up of 14 amino acids. Trimming stripped 0 bases from V and 6 bases from J, with 9 bases between. CDR3 residues: CASSLGWVGQPQHF. Written as DNA, the CDR3 is TGTGCCAGCAGCTTAGGATGGGTCGGTCAGCCCCAGCATTTT.